Listed below are T cell receptor beta chains from one sample, sequenced in a study of blood T cell repertoires in COVID-19. The method was immunoSEQ multiplex PCR; TCRdb's version includes in-frame clones alone and lacks a portion of them. The sample holds a few hundred thousand clones; more than 70% are singletons and the top ten take roughly 2%. The sample taken for sequencing was PBMCs or T cells enriched from blood (not recorded which). The receptor source for this set is a woman aged 60-75 years in a cohort exposed to, infected with or recovered from COVID-19 (not recorded which). CDR3s include the opening cysteine and the closing phenylalanine or tryptophan. A D gene is named only where the DNA matches it firmly. Clone size is stated in some rows and not others, as once, few, many or a class when expanded.

clone_size	d_call	v_call	j_call	cdr3_aa	cdr3_nt
once	TRBD2	TRBV7-3	TRBJ2-4	CASSLSSGRGSKNIQYF	TGTGCCAGCAGCTTAAGTAGCGGGAGAGGATCGAAAAACATTCAGTACTTC
-	-	TRBV4-1	TRBJ2-7	CASSQDRVGIYEQYF	TGCGCCAGCAGCCAAGATCGGGTCGGGATATACGAGCAGTACTTC
-	-	TRBV7-8	TRBJ1-1	CASSLGAGFEAFF	TGTGCCAGCAGCTTAGGGGCAGGATTTGAAGCTTTCTTT
-	-	TRBV7-9	TRBJ1-4	CASSTLQGANEKLFF	TGTGCCAGCAGCACACTACAAGGGGCTAATGAAAAACTGTTTTTT
-	-	TRBV19	TRBJ2-2	CASSLNTGELFF	TGTGCCAGTAGTCTCAACACCGGGGAGCTGTTTTTT
-	TRBD2	TRBV24-1	TRBJ2-6	CATSDAARTSGRAGANVLTF	TGTGCCACCAGTGATGCCGCTCGGACTAGCGGGAGGGCTGGGGCCAACGTCCTGACTTTC
-	-	TRBV2	TRBJ2-1	CASSIQVNNEQFF	TGTGCCAGCAGTATACAGGTGAACAATGAGCAGTTCTTC
-	TRBD2	TRBV2	TRBJ2-1	CASSDRLAASNEQFF	TGTGCCAGCAGTGATAGGCTAGCGGCTAGCAATGAGCAGTTCTTC
-	TRBD1	TRBV30	TRBJ1-5	CAWSRGTGGQPQHF	TGTGCCTGGAGCCGCGGGACAGGAGGCCAGCCCCAGCATTTT
once	-	TRBV2	TRBJ1-4	CASSATGFNEKLFF	TGTGCCAGCAGTGCTACAGGGTTTAATGAAAAACTGTTTTTT
-	-	TRBV9	TRBJ1-5	CASSVDAGGNQPQHF	TGTGCCAGCAGCGTAGATGCAGGGGGCAATCAGCCCCAGCATTTT
-	-	TRBV2	TRBJ2-2	CASSPMPLANTGELFF	TGTGCCAGCAGTCCCATGCCCCTAGCGAACACCGGGGAGCTGTTTTTT
few	TRBD1	TRBV3-1/TRBV3-2	TRBJ2-7	CASSKDREGEQYF	TGTGCCAGCAGTAAGGACAGGGAAGGCGAGCAGTACTTC
-	TRBD1	TRBV27	TRBJ2-7	CASSLTGNWGQAYEQYF	TGTGCCAGCAGTTTAACTGGGAATTGGGGACAGGCCTACGAGCAGTACTTC
once	-	TRBV23-1	TRBJ2-5	CASSQTDSEETQYF	TGCGCCAGCAGTCAGACGGACAGCGAAGAGACCCAGTACTTC
-	-	TRBV5-5	TRBJ1-5	CASSLGVSNQPQHF	TGTGCCAGCAGCTTGGGCGTTAGCAATCAGCCCCAGCATTTT
-	-	TRBV6-5	TRBJ2-7	CASSYSRIGGYEQYF	TGTGCCAGCAGTTACTCGAGAATCGGGGGCTACGAGCAGTACTTC
-	TRBD1	TRBV15	TRBJ2-7	CATSRGQGSFQISYEQYF	TGTGCCACCAGCAGAGGACAGGGCTCCTTTCAAATATCCTACGAGCAGTACTTC
-	TRBD2	TRBV7-2	TRBJ2-1	CASRGGLAGGGYNEQFF	TGTGCCAGCAGGGGAGGACTAGCGGGGGGAGGGTACAATGAGCAGTTCTTC
-	-	TRBV12-3/TRBV12-4	TRBJ2-7	CASSLGGTYEQYF	TGTGCCAGCAGTTTAGGCGGGACCTACGAGCAGTACTTC
-	TRBD1	TRBV27	TRBJ1-1	CASSPVDRVQAFF	TGTGCCAGCAGCCCCGTCGACAGGGTCCAAGCTTTCTTT
-	-	TRBV15	TRBJ1-4	CATSRGQGKGNEKLFF	TGTGCCACCAGCAGAGGGCAGGGAAAGGGGAATGAAAAACTGTTTTTT